The 10 T cell receptor beta chains below all came from one sample that was sequenced in a study of cytomegalovirus exposure and HLA in healthy donors. 13 Jbeta primers and 60 Vbeta primers were used for the PCR. TCRdb's copy holds only in-frame clones and misses some; the assay was immunoSEQ multiplex PCR. The sample consists of roughly 97,000 clones, approximately 78% of them appearing once. The sample taken for sequencing was PBMCs. The receptor source for this set is a woman aged 40 to 50 in good health and CMV-seronegative.

This clone was seen a handful of times. V usage is TRBV7-2 and J usage is TRBJ2-1; TRBD2 matches 7 bases. CDR3 length: 14 amino acids. Unmatched junction bases numbered 2, after V lost 5 bases and J lost 1 base. Looked up from germline, CDR1 is SGHTA and CDR2 is FQGNSA. This CDR3 reads CASSTSASYNEQFF. The DNA of the CDR3 is TGTGCCAGCAGCACTAGCGCTTCCTACAATGAGCAGTTCTTC.

This clone came up a few times. This chain connects TRBV28 to TRBJ1-4, with 10 bases matching TRBD1. J gave up 2 bases and V 7 bases, and 13 bases lay outside the gene matches. This CDR3 is built from 18 residues. CDR1 is MDHEN, CDR2 SYDVKM, per germline. CDR3 nucleotides: TGTGCCAGCATCCCCGACAGGGGGCGTATGGGGACTAATGAAAAACTGTTTTTT. Amino acid sequence: CASIPDRGRMGTNEKLFF.

The chain couples TRBV7-3 to TRBJ1-1; TRBD1 matches 9 bases. CDR1 SGHTA and CDR2 FQGTGA come from the germline V gene. Trimming removed 2 bases from V and 11 bases from J; junction bases left unmatched: 9. CDR3 length: 14 amino acids. This chain's CDR3 is CASSLSYRGRDAFF. CDR3 in DNA: TGTGCCAGCAGCTTATCCTACAGGGGGCGAGACGCTTTCTTT.

V gene TRBV7-9 combines with J gene TRBJ2-7; D gene uncertain. CDR1 and CDR2 from the germline V gene are SEHNR and FQNEAQ (reference sequence). Trimming pared 3 bases from V and 0 bases from J, leaving 15 bases between. The CDR3 extends over 16 amino acids. The CDR3 region is CASSFLGSGPSYEQYF. The CDR3 DNA sequence: TGTGCCAGCAGCTTTTTAGGCAGTGGGCCCTCCTACGAGCAGTACTTC.

This clone showed up just a few times. The chain joins TRBV5-6 to TRBJ2-3, with 8 bases fitting TRBD1. The CDR3 runs to 16 residues. V gave up 4 bases and J gave up 7 bases; unmatched junction bases: 14. From germline, CDR1 is SGHDT and CDR2 YYEEEE. CDR3 sequence (DNA): TGTGCCAGCAGCACCGACAGGGGACGCATCCTGAATACGCAGTATTTT. Amino acids: CASSTDRGRILNTQYF. The complete variable domain, with remaining parts taken from reference TRBV5-6 and TRBJ2-3, reads DAGVTQSPTHLIKTRGQQVTLRCSPKSGHDTVSWYQQALGQGPQFIFQYYEEEERQRGNFPDRFSGHQFPNYSSELNVNALLLGDSALYLCASSTDRGRILNTQYFGPGTRLTVL.

This clone was found a few times. The chain is built from TRBV6-1 and TRBJ1-1; possibly TRBD1 for D (6 bases). This CDR3 contains 13 residues. Germline-derived CDR1 and CDR2 are MNHNS and SASEGT. The V gene lost 3 bases and the J gene lost 8 bases, with 13 bases spanning the gap. CDR3 protein: CASSDQGHREAFF. The DNA of the CDR3 is TGTGCCAGCAGTGATCAGGGGCACAGGGAAGCTTTCTTT.

The chain is built from TRBV29-1 and TRBJ2-7; D possibly corresponds to TRBD2 (5 bases). The CDR3 spans 13 residues. V was clipped by 7 bases and J by 0 bases, with 13 bases between them. CDR1 SQVTM and CDR2 ANQGSEA come from the germline V gene. CDR3 coding DNA: TGCAGCGCCCTGGGAGTATTCTCCTACGAGCAGTACTTC. Its protein is CSALGVFSYEQYF.

This clone was recorded once. The chain links TRBV27 to TRBJ1-5, with D unclear. Germline CDR1 and CDR2: MNHEY and SMNVEV (reference sequence). The CDR3 is 14 residues long. V lost 4 bases and J lost 2, with 9 bases in between. The CDR3 sequence is CASSSLNGNQPQHF. The CDR3 DNA is TGTGCCAGCAGTTCCCTTAATGGCAATCAGCCCCAGCATTTT.

The chain recombines TRBV6-4 with TRBJ2-1; 10 bases line up with TRBD2. The CDR3 has 15 amino acids. J was trimmed by 7 bases and V by 5 bases; bases with no gene match: 8. The germline CDR1 and CDR2 sequences are MRHNA and SNTAGT. The CDR3 spells CASSYLAGEGNEQFF. The CDR3 coding sequence is TGTGCCAGCAGTTATCTAGCGGGAGAGGGTAATGAGCAGTTCTTC.

The V call is TRBV5-1, the J call TRBJ2-1, with a weak D call TRBD1 (6 bases). This CDR3 spans 15 amino acids. Germline assignment: CDR1 SGHRS and CDR2 YFSETQ. Trimming took 0 bases from V and 3 from J, leaving 10 bases between them. The DNA of the CDR3 is TGCGCCAGCAGCTTGGTTGAAGGGGGCTACAATGAGCAGTTCTTC. Residues: CASSLVEGGYNEQFF.